This TCR beta chain was profiled in a study of vaccination effects on CD4 cells after COVID-19. Antigen-specific CD4+ T cells expanded by the ViraFEST assay with viral peptide pools were then sequenced. Culturing for approximately 10 days preceded CD4+ T cell isolation. Sometime from March through December 2020, the person acquired a SARS-CoV-2 infection that PCR confirmed. Profiled with immunoSEQ multiplex PCR; TCRdb holds only in-frame clones, not every one. Here the sample spans fewer than 90,000 clones, about 69% being singletons. Details on this clone: Its antigen remains unidentified.

Germline-derived CDR1 and CDR2 are SEHNR and FQNEAQ (reference sequence). The CDR3 spans 16 residues. J gave up 8 bases and V 7 bases, and 10 bases lay outside the gene matches. V usage is TRBV7-9 and J usage is TRBJ2-1, with 14 bases fitting TRBD2. The material sequenced was CD4+ T cells from PBMCs cultured with HIV peptides, taken before COVID-19 vaccination. Regarding subset: HIV-1 Nef peptide pool negative control/reference culture. This TCR was sampled from a human donor who had a prior SARS-CoV-2 infection. CDR3 sequence: CASTKAGTSGSYEQFF. The DNA of the CDR3 is TGTGCCAGCACCAAAGCGGGGACTAGCGGGAGTTATGAGCAGTTCTTC.